This passage covers 25 T cell receptor beta chains from one sample sequenced in a study of T cells in tuberculosis. Cells were sorted from thawed PBMC rested overnight and stained with GMM-loaded CD1B tetramer, viability dye and anti-CD3. The lipid loaded on the CD1B tetramers was C32 glucose monomycolate from Rhodococcus equi. The assay was immunoSEQ multiplex PCR, and TCRdb's table has in-frame clones only and misses some. The sample lists more than 45,000 clones; 88% were seen once. Sequencing was done on a sample of CD1b-GMM tetramer-negative cells sorted from PBMCs. These TCRs come from an adult woman with latent tuberculosis.

Remarks on this clone: A read error may account for a junction end that differs from germline. The chain is built from TRBV29-1 and TRBJ2-7, with a weak D call TRBD1 (5 bases). The CDR3 spans 11 residues. Germline CDR1 reads SQVTM; CDR2 reads ANQGSEA. The CDR3 nucleotides are TGCAGCGCCCGACGGAAGCGACAGCAGAACTTC. As protein: CSARRKRQQNF.

V is TRBV6-6 and J is TRBJ2-1; D unresolved. The CDR3 totals 12 residues. V was trimmed by 7 bases and J by 8 bases, leaving 12 bases between them. Germline V lookup: CDR1 MNHNY, CDR2 SVGAGI (reference sequence). CDR3 sequence: CASTPSEDEQFF. CDR3 sequence (DNA): TGTGCCAGCACCCCGAGCGAGGATGAGCAGTTCTTC.

This chain uses TRBV27 with TRBJ2-7; weak D call: TRBD1 (5 bases). Germline CDR1 is MNHEY and CDR2 is SMNVEV (reference sequence). V lost 0 bases and J lost 3, with 18 bases in between. This CDR3 has 17 amino acids. The CDR3 DNA follows: TGTGCCAGCAGTTTATCGGGGCGCAGGAGTCCAAGCTACGAGCAGTACTTC. Protein product: CASSLSGRRSPSYEQYF.

The chain joins TRBV7-8 to TRBJ2-7; D not resolved. CDR1 and CDR2 (germline): SGHVS, FQNEAQ. V dropped 3 bases and J dropped 0 bases, with 15 bases sitting between them. This CDR3 contains 16 residues. CDR3 coding DNA: TGTGCCAGCAGCTTGTTTGAAACGGTGAGCTCCTACGAGCAGTACTTC. It codes for CASSLFETVSSYEQYF.

Points on this clone: Relative to the germline gene, one junction end is altered; a read error may explain this. J is TRBJ2-5 and V is TRBV7-7; 10 bases agree with TRBD1. The CDR3 sequence is 14 residues long. Germline V CDR1 and CDR2: SSHAT, FNYEAQ (reference sequence). Here the CDR3 DNA reads TGTGCTAGCAGCTGGGGGACAGGGGTAGAGACCCAGTACTTC. The encoded protein is CASSWGTGVETQYF.

The CDR3 nucleotides read TGTGCCAGTAGTTACGGGGGAACGAATTACGAGCAGTACTTC. This codes for CASSYGGTNYEQYF. The V call is TRBV19, the J call TRBJ2-7; D is possibly TRBD2 (6 bases). Between the trimmed V and J ends, which lost 5 bases and 4 bases, there was a span of 15 bases. CDR1 is LNHDA, CDR2 SQIVND, per germline (reference sequence). The CDR3 length is 14 residues.

The chain has TRBV29-1 and TRBJ1-2, with 7 bases aligning to TRBD1. In germline, CDR1 is SQVTM, CDR2 ANQGSEA. Trimming took 8 bases from V and 8 from J; bases not matched to a gene: 5. The CDR3 runs 10 residues. The CDR3 coding sequence is TGCAGCACCCGGGACAGCGGCTACACCTTC. This codes for CSTRDSGYTF.

The CDR3: CASRGGDSTEAFF. The DNA for the CDR3 is TGTGCCAGCCGGGGGGGGGACAGCACTGAAGCTTTCTTT. The chain has TRBV6-4 and TRBJ1-1, with 7 nucleotides matching TRBD1. This CDR3 has 13 residues. Germline assignment: CDR1 MRHNA and CDR2 SNTAGT. Trimming removed 8 bases from V and 4 bases from J; junction bases left unmatched: 7.

V gene TRBV28 combines with J gene TRBJ1-4; D gene ambiguous. Trimming left V 3 bases short and J 5 bases short, with 10 bases between. In germline, CDR1 is MDHEN, CDR2 SYDVKM. The CDR3 length is 14 residues. CDR3 amino acids: CASSFSGPNEKLFF. Here the CDR3 DNA reads TGTGCCAGCAGTTTTTCGGGTCCCAATGAAAAACTGTTTTTT.

The V gene is TRBV7-3, the J gene TRBJ2-1; 14 nucleotides align to TRBD2. The ends lost 5 bases at V and 7 bases at J; junction bases unmatched: 22. The germline V gene has CDR1 SGHTA and CDR2 FQGTGA. The length of the CDR3 is 21 residues. This chain's CDR3 is CASSINHGTSGGGPGGNEQFF. The CDR3 nucleotides are TGTGCCAGCAGCATAAATCATGGGACTAGCGGGGGAGGTCCTGGGGGGAATGAGCAGTTCTTC.

Only one count was recorded for this clone. The chain couples TRBV7-9 to TRBJ1-3; a possible D gene is TRBD1 (6 bases). Germline V gene sequence: CDR1 SEHNR, CDR2 FQNEAQ (reference sequence). V lost 0 bases and J 0 bases, leaving 15 bases between the germline ends. The CDR3 covers 18 residues. CDR3 amino acids: CASSLAYRGKDSGNTIYF. The CDR3 DNA reads as TGTGCCAGCAGCTTAGCCTATAGGGGGAAAGACTCTGGAAACACCATATATTTT.

The genes are TRBV21-1 and TRBJ1-2. TRBV21-1 is a recognized pseudogene. This CDR3 comprises 14 residues. CDR3 in DNA: TGTGCCAGCAGCAAAGTCCCTCCCCACTATGGCTACACCTTC. Protein: CASSKVPPHYGYTF.

The rearrangement joins TRBV5-6 to TRBJ1-6, with TRBD1 identical over 8 bases. The trim removed 3 bases at V and 2 bases at J, leaving 4 bases unmatched. Germline CDR1 reads SGHDT; CDR2 reads YYEEEE. The CDR3 is 16 residues long. CDR3 nucleotide sequence: TGTGCCAGCAGCTCATGGACAGGGACCTATAATTCACCCCTCCACTTT. Residues: CASSSWTGTYNSPLHF.

V usage is TRBV29-1 and J usage is TRBJ2-2; 9 positions match TRBD1. The CDR3 is made up of 13 amino acids. The V segment lost 4 bases and the J segment 6 bases; nucleotides outside the gene matches: 3. Germline CDR1 reads SQVTM; CDR2 reads ANQGSEA. This chain's CDR3 is CSVGDRVPGELFF. Written as DNA, the CDR3 is TGCAGCGTTGGGGACAGGGTTCCCGGGGAGCTGTTTTTT.

This clone was recorded only once. The CDR3 sequence is CATSPPISTTEAFF. CDR3 DNA sequence: TGTGCCACCAGCCCTCCTATCTCCACGACAGAAGCTTTCTTT. The chain carries TRBV15 and TRBJ1-1; D remains ambiguous. This CDR3 has 14 amino acids. Germline V gene sequence: CDR1 LNHNV, CDR2 YYDKDF (reference sequence). V lost 5 bases and J 8 bases, leaving 18 bases between the germline ends.

This chain uses TRBV13 with TRBJ1-1; D remains unclear. CDR1 and CDR2 from the germline V gene are PRHDT and FYEKMQ (reference sequence). V was cut by 4 bases and J by 4 bases, with 16 bases left in between. This CDR3 comprises 15 residues. Here the CDR3 reads CASSSWRPGGTEAFF. The CDR3 nucleotides are TGTGCCAGCAGCTCCTGGAGACCGGGTGGCACTGAAGCTTTCTTT.

The rearrangement uses TRBV27 and TRBJ2-7; TRBD1 might be the D (5 bases). Germline CDR1 is MNHEY and CDR2 is SMNVEV (reference sequence). This CDR3 spans 14 amino acids. V gave up 2 bases and J gave up 3 bases, with 11 bases separating them. The CDR3 nucleotides read TGTGCCAGCAGTTTAAGGAACAGGTTCTACGAGCAGTACTTC. Translating it yields CASSLRNRFYEQYF.

The chain links TRBV7-3 to TRBJ2-1; 10 positions match TRBD2. The germline V gene has CDR1 SGHTA and CDR2 FQGTGA. V dropped 4 bases and J dropped 4; count of bases not matched to a gene: 4. This CDR3 region has 15 residues. The CDR3 loop reads CASSSGAGGYNEQFF. The CDR3 bases are TGTGCCAGCAGCTCCGGAGCGGGGGGGTACAATGAGCAGTTCTTC.

The chain has TRBV5-1 and TRBJ2-1; 10 bases match TRBD2. The CDR3 length is 16 residues. Germline lookup yields CDR1 SGHRS and CDR2 YFSETQ. V was clipped by 4 bases and J by 7 bases; unmatched bases: 11. This chain's CDR3 is CASSPQAGGLSNEQFF. The CDR3 DNA reads as TGCGCCAGCAGCCCCCAAGCGGGAGGGCTGAGTAATGAGCAGTTCTTC.

The CDR3 sequence is CASSDHRLGTEAFF. The CDR3 DNA is TGTGCCAGCAGTGACCACAGGTTAGGCACTGAAGCTTTCTTT. The chain recombines TRBV6-1 with TRBJ1-1; TRBD1 might be the D (5 bases). The CDR3 extends over 14 amino acids. V was shortened by 3 bases and J by 4 bases, with 12 bases between the two germline ends. Looked up from germline, CDR1 is MNHNS and CDR2 is SASEGT.

The rearrangement joins TRBV5-1 to TRBJ1-5; D is ambiguous. V dropped 4 bases and J dropped 3 bases, with 8 bases sitting between them. The CDR3 contains 13 residues. Germline V lookup: CDR1 SGHRS, CDR2 YFSETQ. The CDR3 DNA follows: TGCGCCAGCAGCCCCCGGTCCAATCAGCCCCAGCATTTT. It specifies CASSPRSNQPQHF.

V and J are TRBV15 and TRBJ1-6; D is uncertain. V shed 3 bases and J shed 9 bases, with 12 bases lying between them. Germline V lookup: CDR1 LNHNV, CDR2 YYDKDF (reference sequence). The CDR3 loop spans 14 amino acids. The CDR3 region is CATSSPARGSPLHF. Written as DNA, the CDR3 is TGTGCCACCAGCAGCCCGGCTCGGGGTTCACCCCTCCACTTT.

The chain links TRBV5-1 to TRBJ2-5; TRBD1 might be the D (5 bases). The J call is uncertain, as TRBJ2-7 better fits the DNA end. Germline-derived CDR1 and CDR2 are SGHRS and YFSETQ. The CDR3 covers 14 residues. CDR3 coding DNA: TGCGCCAGCAGCTTGGGGGGCAGCTCCTACGAGCAGTACTTC. Translated, it gives CASSLGGSSYEQYF.

Only a few counts were recorded for this clone. The chain is built from TRBV4-2 and TRBJ2-1; 11 nucleotides align to TRBD1. The CDR3 is 16 amino acids. Trimming took 0 bases from V and 6 from J; bases not matched to a gene: 4. Germline values: CDR1 LGHNA, CDR2 YNFKEQ. In DNA form, the CDR3 reads TGTGCCAGCAGCCAAGAGGTGGGGACAGGGGGCAATGAGCAGTTCTTC. Translation gives CASSQEVGTGGNEQFF.

The rearrangement joins TRBV21-1 to TRBJ2-7; the table's D call, TRBD1, has no DNA check behind it. TRBV21-1 is deemed a pseudogene. The CDR3 is 15 residues long. CDR3 nucleotides: TGTGCCAGCAGCAAAGGACAGGGGATGGCCTACGAGCAGTACTTC. Its protein is CASSKGQGMAYEQYF.